These T cell receptor beta chains were read from a single sample in a study of immune heterogeneity within non-small cell lung tumors. From the multiplex PCR reads, TCRdb called clonotypes with MiXCR, one entry per CDR3 protein. This sample carries approximately 2,000 distinct CDR3 sequences, 30% of them seen once, and the ten largest clones take around 15%. Sequenced material: lung tumor tissue. The receptors derive from a woman aged 50 to 65 with non-small cell lung cancer. CDR3s include the opening cysteine and the closing phenylalanine or tryptophan. D genes are given only for firm matches. Clone sizes are given selectively: once, few, many, or a class where the clone is expanded.

j_call: TRBJ2-1
clone_size: .
d_call: .
v_call: TRBV10-3
cdr3_nt: TGTGCCATTGGCCCGGGGGTAGCGGACTACAATGAGCAGTTCTTC
cdr3_aa: CAIGPGVADYNEQFF

j_call: TRBJ2-2
clone_size: large
d_call: .
v_call: TRBV27
cdr3_nt: TGTGCCAGCAGCACCAACCGGGAACACGGGGAGCTGTTTTTT
cdr3_aa: CASSTNREHGELFF

j_call: TRBJ1-2
clone_size: medium-sized
d_call: .
v_call: TRBV15
cdr3_nt: TGTGCCACCAGTGCCAATTTGCAGGGGCGCGGAATCTACACCTTC
cdr3_aa: CATSANLQGRGIYTF

j_call: TRBJ1-6
clone_size: medium-sized
d_call: .
v_call: TRBV20-1
cdr3_nt: TGCAGTGCTAGACAGGGCGGCTATAATTCACCCCTCCACTTT
cdr3_aa: CSARQGGYNSPLHF

j_call: TRBJ1-1
clone_size: .
d_call: TRBD1
v_call: TRBV16
cdr3_nt: TGTGCCAGCATCCTCGGGACAGGGGGCACTGAAGCTTTCTTT
cdr3_aa: CASILGTGGTEAFF

j_call: TRBJ1-1
clone_size: .
d_call: .
v_call: TRBV7-9
cdr3_nt: TGTGCCAGCCGGCCCTCGTGGGGGTCCATGAACACTGAAGCTTTCTTT
cdr3_aa: CASRPSWGSMNTEAFF

j_call: TRBJ2-7
clone_size: few
d_call: TRBD1
v_call: TRBV20-1
cdr3_nt: TGCAGTGCTACCCGGACAGGGAGCGAGCAGTACTTC
cdr3_aa: CSATRTGSEQYF

j_call: TRBJ1-5
clone_size: .
d_call: .
v_call: TRBV10-3
cdr3_nt: TGTGCCATCAGTGAGAGTGGGGCAGGGTATAGCAATCAGCCCCAGCATTTT
cdr3_aa: CAISESGAGYSNQPQHF

j_call: TRBJ2-1
clone_size: few
d_call: TRBD2
v_call: TRBV4-1
cdr3_nt: TGCGCCAGCAGCCGTGGACTAGCGGGAACCTACAATGAGCAGTTCTTC
cdr3_aa: CASSRGLAGTYNEQFF

j_call: TRBJ1-2
clone_size: large
d_call: TRBD1
v_call: TRBV2
cdr3_nt: TGTGCCAGCAGTGAAGCGGGACAGGGGGCGCGATATGGCTACACCTTC
cdr3_aa: CASSEAGQGARYGYTF

j_call: TRBJ1-2
clone_size: once
d_call: .
v_call: TRBV5-5
cdr3_nt: TGTGCCAGCAGCTTGGAGGTTCAGGATGCCTATGGCTACACCTTC
cdr3_aa: CASSLEVQDAYGYTF

j_call: TRBJ1-1
clone_size: .
d_call: TRBD1
v_call: TRBV4-1
cdr3_nt: TGCGCCAGCAGCCAAGCGACAGGGTCGAACACTGAAGCTTTCTTT
cdr3_aa: CASSQATGSNTEAFF

j_call: TRBJ1-1
clone_size: .
d_call: .
v_call: TRBV6-5
cdr3_nt: TGTGCCAGCAGTTTCCAGGGAAACACTGAAGCTTTCTTT
cdr3_aa: CASSFQGNTEAFF